The 20 T cell receptor beta chains below all came from one sample that was sequenced in a study of CD8 T cells in ankylosing spondylitis. Study results and caveats: Several highly homologous variants made up a TCR beta motif, and this motif appeared characteristic of ankylosing spondylitis blood.

These receptors lack a known antigen. TCRdb itself ran the 5' RACE reads through MiXCR, one entry per CDR3 protein. The table records approximately 520,000 distinct CDR3 sequences, about 5.7% of them present only once. Sample: blood, either unsorted or a sorted T cell fraction (not recorded which). The receptors here all came from a male donor with ankylosing spondylitis.

This clonotype was picked up many times. The rearrangement links TRBV6-1 to TRBJ1-1; TRBD1 matches 10 bases. The V segment lost 6 bases and the J segment 8 bases; nucleotides outside the gene matches: 15. The CDR3 consists of 16 residues. Germline V gene data show CDR1 as MNHNS and CDR2 as SASEGT. The chain's CDR3 is CASSHPPGTGVPEAFF. The CDR3 DNA sequence: TGTGCCAGCAGCCACCCCCCCGGGACAGGGGTACCCGAAGCTTTCTTT.

In this sample, this clonotype turned up many times. J is TRBJ2-3 and V is TRBV5-4; 13 nucleotides align to TRBD2. V gave up 1 base and J gave up 2 bases; unmatched junction bases: 4. Germline CDR1 SGHNT, CDR2 YYREEE (reference sequence). The CDR3 has 17 residues. DNA for the CDR3: TGTGCCAGCAGCTTGACTAGCGGGAGGGCCTACACAGATACGCAGTATTTT. This gives the protein CASSLTSGRAYTDTQYF.

The gene calls are TRBV12-3 or TRBV12-4 and TRBJ2-1; the match to TRBD2 covers 9 bases. CDR3 length equals 15 residues. Trimming removed 7 bases from V and 2 bases from J; junction bases left unmatched: 6. DNA for the CDR3: TGTGCCAGCACCCCGACTAGCGGTCCCTACAATGAGCAGTTCTTC. It specifies CASTPTSGPYNEQFF.

This clonotype was recorded at least ten times. The chain combines TRBV4-3 with TRBJ1-2, with 7 bases lining up with TRBD1. CDR3 length: 12 amino acids. J was trimmed by 8 bases and V by 4 bases; bases with no gene match: 4. Germline CDR1 is LGHNA and CDR2 is YSLEER. DNA for the CDR3: TGCGCCAGCAGCCGACAGGGACGCGGCTACACCTTC. Amino acid sequence: CASSRQGRGYTF.

This clonotype occurred many times. The chain carries TRBV12-3 or TRBV12-4 and TRBJ2-1, with 7 bases lining up with TRBD1. This CDR3 contains 16 residues. V was pared by 6 bases and J by 5 bases, with 13 bases of the junction left unmatched. CDR3 in amino acids: CASRPTGTAINNEQFF. In DNA form, the CDR3 reads TGTGCCAGCAGACCCACCGGGACAGCCATTAACAATGAGCAGTTCTTC.

The V gene is TRBV5-1, the J gene TRBJ2-6; D not certain. Germline V gives CDR1 SGHRS, CDR2 YFSETQ. The CDR3 has 16 amino acids. The V end lost 4 bases, the J end lost 1 base, and 12 bases lay between the germline ends. The CDR3 DNA is TGCGCCAGCAGCCCTGGTGCCGTGTCTGGGGCCAACGTCCTGACTTTC. It translates to CASSPGAVSGANVLTF.

This clonotype was seen repeatedly, ten times or more. CDR3 bases: TGTGCCAGCAGCTTAGTGAGAGCTTACGAGCAGTACTTC. The encoded protein is CASSLVRAYEQYF. The J gene is TRBJ2-7, the V gene TRBV7-2; D remains ambiguous. CDR3 length equals 13 residues. V was pared by 1 base and J by 4 bases, with 8 bases between. Germline lookup yields CDR1 SGHTA and CDR2 FQGNSA.

Ten or more counts support this clonotype. This chain joins TRBV9 and TRBJ2-3; weak D call: TRBD2 (6 bases). V lost 2 bases and J lost 2, with 12 bases in between. CDR1 is SGDLS and CDR2 is YYNGEE in the germline V gene. This CDR3 is built from 15 residues. CDR3 amino acids: CASSVRDSYTDTQYF. DNA for the CDR3: TGTGCCAGCAGCGTCCGGGACTCGTACACAGATACGCAGTATTTT.

The chain has TRBV30 and TRBJ2-5; TRBD2 might be the D (5 bases). Per the germline V gene, CDR1 is GTSNPN and CDR2 is SVGIG (reference sequence). This CDR3 region has 14 residues. The V and J ends lost 4 bases and 3 bases respectively, with 15 bases between them. Here the CDR3 reads CAWTPGGQEETQYF. In DNA form, the CDR3 reads TGTGCCTGGACCCCCGGCGGGCAGGAAGAGACCCAGTACTTC.

With regard to this clonotype: The junction differs from germline at one of its ends, possibly a read error. In nucleotides, the CDR3 is TGTGCCACATCAAGGCCGAACACCGGGGAGCTGTCTTTT. Translated: CATSRPNTGELSF. The chain joins TRBV24-1 to TRBJ2-2; tentatively, D is TRBD2 (5 bases). The CDR3 contains 13 residues. Germline V gene lookup returns CDR1 KGHDR and CDR2 SFDVKD.

This clonotype came up a few times. This rearrangement joins TRBV6-4 to TRBJ2-1; the D gene is possibly TRBD2 (5 bases). V shed 11 bases and J shed 0 bases, with 11 bases lying between them. The germline V gene has CDR1 MRHNA and CDR2 SNTAGT. The CDR3 has 13 residues. As DNA, the CDR3 is TGTGCCGTTAGACTAAGCTCCTACAATGAGCAGTTCTTC. It codes for CAVRLSSYNEQFF.

This clonotype has ten or more counts. This sequence joins TRBV20-1 and TRBJ2-1; 10 nucleotides align to TRBD1. The CDR3 is 16 amino acids. Germline V gene data show CDR1 as DFQATT and CDR2 as SNEGSKA (reference sequence). J lost 2 bases, V lost 0 bases, and 4 bases had no gene match. The CDR3, as DNA: TGCAGTGCTAGAGATCTTGGACAGGGGGCCTACAATGAGCAGTTCTTC. Protein: CSARDLGQGAYNEQFF.

This clonotype appeared a few times. The V gene is TRBV5-6, the J gene TRBJ2-5, with TRBD1 matching over 9 bases. With V trimmed by 3 bases and J by 4 bases, 4 bases remained unmatched. This CDR3 is 14 amino acids long. The germline CDR1 and CDR2 sequences are SGHDT and YYEEEE. The CDR3 is CASSWDRVTETQYF. In DNA form, the CDR3 reads TGTGCCAGCAGCTGGGACAGGGTGACAGAGACCCAGTACTTC.

In this sample, this clonotype turned up many times. The chain links TRBV7-8 to TRBJ2-2; 11 bases map to TRBD1. The ends lost 3 bases at V and 6 bases at J; junction bases unmatched: 0. The CDR3 contains 14 residues. Germline CDR1 and CDR2: SGHVS and FQNEAQ. In nucleotides, the CDR3 is TGTGCCAGCAGCTTGGACAGGGGGCCCGGGGAGCTGTTTTTT. Translating gives CASSLDRGPGELFF.

The sample holds many counts of this clonotype. The chain links TRBV20-1 to TRBJ1-3; D is uncertain. Germline values: CDR1 DFQATT, CDR2 SNEGSKA (reference sequence). This CDR3 has 16 amino acids. V lost 4 bases to trimming and J lost 2 bases, with 18 bases between them. CDR3 residues: CSANGPRWGTGNTIYF. The DNA for the CDR3 is TGCAGTGCTAATGGACCCCGGTGGGGTACTGGAAACACCATATATTTT.

This clonotype was seen many times. The chain links TRBV12-3 or TRBV12-4 to TRBJ1-5, with TRBD1 matching 7 bases. Germline trimming cut 6 bases from V and 11 bases from J; bases unmatched to any gene: 13. This CDR3 contains 14 residues. The CDR3 sequence is CASRGTVTSGTQHF. CDR3 sequence (DNA): TGTGCCAGCAGGGGGACAGTCACATCGGGGACCCAGCATTTT.

V gene TRBV11-2 combines with J gene TRBJ2-2; D may correspond to TRBD1 or TRBD2 (6 bases each). There are 16 residues in the CDR3. Trimming took 2 bases from V and 4 from J, leaving 14 bases between them. The germline gives CDR1 SGHAT, CDR2 FQNNGV. The CDR3 sequence: CASSLYGGLSTGELFF. In DNA form, the CDR3 reads TGTGCCAGCAGCTTATATGGGGGGCTGAGCACCGGGGAGCTGTTTTTT.

A word on this clonotype: It may be a read error: a sequence one base away is much more abundant. V and J are TRBV29-1 and TRBJ2-5; D not certain. The V end was cut by 5 bases, the J end by 4 bases, with 11 bases between. Germline V lookup: CDR1 SQVTM, CDR2 ANQGSEA. The CDR3 runs 12 residues. Here the CDR3 reads CSVQFTGETQYF. The DNA of the CDR3 is TGCAGCGTTCAGTTCACTGGAGAGACCCAGTACTTC.

The J gene is TRBJ2-3, the V gene TRBV20-1; no clear D gene. Germline V gene lookup returns CDR1 DFQATT and CDR2 SNEGSKA (reference sequence). CDR3 size: 12 residues. Trimming removed 3 bases at V and 2 bases at J, with 6 bases between. Here the CDR3 reads CSASRNTDTQYF. CDR3 DNA sequence: TGCAGTGCTAGCCGAAACACAGATACGCAGTATTTT.

This clonotype was recorded a few times. The rearrangement uses TRBV7-2 and TRBJ2-4, with 8 bases lining up with TRBD2. The CDR3 loop spans 16 amino acids. The J segment lost 1 base and the V segment lost 1 base, leaving 3 bases of the junction unmatched. Germline CDR1 reads SGHTA; CDR2 reads FQGNSA. DNA for the CDR3: TGTGCCAGCAGCTTAGAAGGGACTAGTGCCAAAAACATTCAGTACTTC. This sequence encodes CASSLEGTSAKNIQYF.